The 7 T cell receptor beta chains below were found in one sample sequenced in a study of blood T cell repertoires in COVID-19 (dated by TCRdb to the early 2020s). Library construction relied on the immunoSEQ multiplex PCR assay. TCRdb took this table from immuneACCESS and kept in-frame rearrangements with V and J called. Such tables lack part of the clones; where checked against another copy, unresolved V genes explain under half of the gap, and the rest is unexplained. The sample table shows 150,000 to 200,000 clones, and 70% to 85% are seen once. Roughly 5.1% of the sample belongs to the ten largest clones. The sequenced sample was peripheral blood. All receptors derive from a woman in her 30s with acute or convalescent COVID-19.

The chain links TRBV4-1 to TRBJ2-7, with 7 positions matching TRBD1. The V gene's germline CDR1 is MGHRA and CDR2 YSYEKL. The trim removed 4 bases at V and 0 bases at J, leaving 6 bases unmatched. The CDR3 has 15 amino acids. CDR3 sequence reads: CASSRTGVSSYEQYF. The CDR3 nucleotides read TGCGCCAGCAGCCGTACAGGGGTGAGCTCCTACGAGCAGTACTTC.

The chain employs TRBV5-1 and TRBJ2-3; 8 bases match TRBD2. Trimming cost V 1 base and J 3 bases; bases outside gene matches: 7. CDR1 is SGHRS, CDR2 YFSETQ, per germline. The length of the CDR3 is 16 residues. For the CDR3, the DNA is TGCGCCAGCAGCTTGCGGGGACTAGTGGGGACAGATACGCAGTATTTT. It is translated as CASSLRGLVGTDTQYF.

The sample holds one count of this clone. For the CDR3, the DNA is TGTGCCAGCAGCTTGCTCAGCTCTGGAAACACCATATATTTT. It codes for CASSLLSSGNTIYF. V gene TRBV6-5 combines with J gene TRBJ1-3; D remains unclear. CDR3 size: 14 residues. V lost 6 bases to trimming and J lost 0 bases, with 9 bases between them. Germline V gene sequence: CDR1 MNHEY, CDR2 SVGAGI.

The chain carries TRBV27 and TRBJ1-2, with D perhaps matching TRBD1 (6 bases). Trimming removed 5 bases at V and 8 bases at J, with 12 bases between. The CDR3 length is 12 residues. Germline V gene data show CDR1 as MNHEY and CDR2 as SMNVEV (reference sequence). The DNA of the CDR3 is TGTGCCAGCAGTCTGACAGGACGAGGCTACACCTTC. Amino acid sequence: CASSLTGRGYTF.

The V and J genes are TRBV29-1 and TRBJ1-1; tentative D call: TRBD1 (6 bases). The CDR3 runs 14 residues. V lost 6 bases and J lost 0, with 14 bases in between. CDR1 and CDR2 from the germline V gene are SQVTM and ANQGSEA. CDR3 sequence reads: CSVTRGGVNTEAFF. The CDR3 DNA reads as TGCAGCGTCACTAGAGGGGGGGTGAACACTGAAGCTTTCTTT.

This clone was counted only a few times. The chain recombines TRBV25-1 with TRBJ2-7, with a tentative D call TRBD1 (6 bases). CDR3 length: 13 amino acids. CDR1 is MGHDK and CDR2 is SYGVNS in the germline V gene. V was shortened by 7 bases and J by 3 bases, with 13 bases between the two germline ends. The CDR3: CASKGTTIYEQYF. CDR3 DNA: TGTGCCAGCAAGGGGACAACGATCTACGAGCAGTACTTC.

The chain recombines TRBV4-3 with TRBJ2-5, with 7 bases identical to TRBD1. This CDR3 is built from 16 residues. From germline, CDR1 is LGHNA and CDR2 YSLEER. V lost 0 bases to trimming and J lost 2 bases; unmatched junction nucleotides: 6. CDR3 region: CASSQDIPGQQETQYF. CDR3 DNA sequence: TGCGCCAGCAGCCAAGATATACCGGGACAGCAAGAGACCCAGTACTTC.